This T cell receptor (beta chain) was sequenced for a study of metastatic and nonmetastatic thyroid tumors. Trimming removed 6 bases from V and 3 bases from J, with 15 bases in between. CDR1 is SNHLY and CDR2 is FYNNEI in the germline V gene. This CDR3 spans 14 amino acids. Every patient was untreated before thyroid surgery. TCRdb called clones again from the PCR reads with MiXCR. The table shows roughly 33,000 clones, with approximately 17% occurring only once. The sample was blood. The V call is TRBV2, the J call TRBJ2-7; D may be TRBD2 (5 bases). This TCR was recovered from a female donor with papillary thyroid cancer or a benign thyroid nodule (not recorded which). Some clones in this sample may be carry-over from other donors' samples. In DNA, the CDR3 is TGTGCCAGCAGCTCCGTGACGGGGATCTACGAGCAGTACTTC. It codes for CASSSVTGIYEQYF.